This T cell receptor beta chain emerged from a study of T cells after yellow fever vaccination. Overall study context: Preparation used SMART-Seq v4 Ultra Low Input for the low-cell-number fractions.

General study points: Clonotypes shared by both compartments, CD4 and CD8, made up a small share. Clones that expanded after primary vaccination mostly reappeared after the booster (96% CD4, approximately 87% CD8).

5'RACE template switching produced TCR cDNA carrying a universal primer site and UMIs. TCRdb processed the 5' RACE reads anew with MiXCR; each CDR3 protein has one entry. The table records some 32,000 distinct CDR3 sequences, 4% to 4.5% of them present only once. This clonotype ranks as medium-sized. Its antigen is unidentified. The V and J ends lost 7 bases and 0 bases respectively, with 13 bases between them. This CDR3 comprises 14 residues. The V gene's germline CDR1 is LGHDT and CDR2 YNNKEL (reference sequence). This specimen consisted of CD8+ T cells sorted from PBMCs, obtained 5 days after the yellow fever booster vaccination. The chain employs TRBV3-1 and TRBJ2-7; unclear D gene. The TCR originated in a man under 40 who received the YFV17D yellow fever vaccine. In nucleotides, the CDR3 is TGTGCCAGCAAGCCGACGGGCAGCTCCTACGAGCAGTACTTC. Protein sequence: CASKPTGSSYEQYF.